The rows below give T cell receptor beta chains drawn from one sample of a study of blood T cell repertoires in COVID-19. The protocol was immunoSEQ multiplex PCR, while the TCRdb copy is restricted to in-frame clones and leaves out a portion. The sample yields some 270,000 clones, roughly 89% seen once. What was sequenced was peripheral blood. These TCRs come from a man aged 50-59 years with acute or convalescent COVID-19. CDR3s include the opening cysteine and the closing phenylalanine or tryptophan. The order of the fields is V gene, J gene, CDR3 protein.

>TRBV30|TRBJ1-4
CAWSVLPRGAYEKLFF
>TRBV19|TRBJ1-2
CASSLDRVRGYTF
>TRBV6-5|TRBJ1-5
CASSYSGRSGNQPQHF
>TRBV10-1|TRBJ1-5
CASSGGVGQPQHF
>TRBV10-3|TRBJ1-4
CAISETGSRGEKLFF
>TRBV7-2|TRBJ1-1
CASSLGSLRGRTEAFF
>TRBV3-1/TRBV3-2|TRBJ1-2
CASSQEGSGQNYGYTF
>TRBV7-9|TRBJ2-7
CASSFRRDRENEQYF
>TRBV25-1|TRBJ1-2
CASTARGFGYTF
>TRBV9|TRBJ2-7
CASSPERDSPGGQYF
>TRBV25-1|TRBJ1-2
CASSGGTLYGYTF
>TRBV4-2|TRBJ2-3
CASSQVVAGGPNTQYF